These 31 T cell receptor beta chains were all obtained from the same sample, sequenced in a study of blood T cell repertoires in COVID-19. Libraries were prepared by immunoSEQ multiplex PCR; TCRdb keeps only in-frame clonotypes and omits some of them. The sample consists of roughly 150,000 clones, about four fifths of them appearing once. Sequencing was done on a sample of peripheral blood. These receptors originate from a woman aged 55-69 years with COVID-19, enrolled during active disease.

The chain combines TRBV4-2 with TRBJ1-5, with D tentatively TRBD1 (5 bases). This CDR3 region has 13 residues. The germline V gene has CDR1 LGHNA and CDR2 YNFKEQ. Trimming left V 0 bases short and J 9 bases short, with 9 bases between. The CDR3 DNA reads TGTGCCAGCAGCCAAGACAGGGCGTTGCCCCAGCATTTT. This codes for CASSQDRALPQHF.

The chain has TRBV9 and TRBJ2-2; no reliable D call. Germline-derived CDR1 and CDR2 are SGDLS and YYNGEE. This CDR3 has 16 residues. V shed 1 base and J shed 0 bases, with 10 bases lying between them. CDR3: CASSVKRLPNTGELFF. CDR3 nucleotide sequence: TGTGCCAGCAGCGTAAAGCGTCTACCGAACACCGGGGAGCTGTTTTTT.

This sequence joins TRBV7-2 and TRBJ2-3; 7 nucleotides match TRBD2. This CDR3 has 14 residues. V lost 4 bases to trimming and J lost 6 bases; unmatched junction nucleotides: 7. Germline CDR1 is SGHTA and CDR2 is FQGNSA. CDR3 DNA: TGTGCCAGCAGCTCTGGACTAGTCACGGATACGCAGTATTTT. Translating gives CASSSGLVTDTQYF. Combining the CDR3 with reference TRBV7-2 and TRBJ2-3 gives the whole variable domain GAGVSQSPSNKVTEKGKDVELRCDPISGHTALYWYRQSLGQGLEFLIYFQGNSAPDKSGLPSDRFSAERTGGSVSTLTIQRTQQEDSAVYLCASSSGLVTDTQYFGPGTRLTVL.

This clone came up a few times. The CDR3 sequence: CASSLPGISYEQYF. CDR3 DNA: TGTGCCAGCAGCTTACCAGGGATTTCCTACGAGCAGTACTTC. The J gene is TRBJ2-7, the V gene TRBV11-1; D is possibly TRBD1 (5 bases). V dropped 2 bases and J dropped 1 base, with 9 bases sitting between them. The CDR3 is 14 amino acids. Germline CDR1 and CDR2: SGHAT and FQDESV (reference sequence).

The chain is built from TRBV5-1 and TRBJ2-1; 11 positions agree with TRBD2. CDR1 and CDR2 from the germline V gene are SGHRS and YFSETQ. The CDR3 length is 16 residues. The V gene end was trimmed by 0 bases and the J gene end by 5 bases; junction bases not matched to a gene: 4. This CDR3 reads CASSLVAGGPDNEQFF. DNA for the CDR3: TGCGCCAGCAGCTTGGTAGCGGGGGGGCCTGACAATGAGCAGTTCTTC.

This sequence joins TRBV28 and TRBJ1-2; 11 bases are shared with TRBD1. This CDR3 spans 16 amino acids. The J segment lost 0 bases and the V segment lost 4 bases, leaving 4 bases of the junction unmatched. From germline, CDR1 is MDHEN and CDR2 SYDVKM. The CDR3 region is CASSSGTGGTNYGYTF. Written as DNA, the CDR3 is TGTGCCAGCAGTTCAGGGACAGGGGGGACTAACTATGGCTACACCTTC.

The chain combines TRBV5-6 with TRBJ1-2, with a tentative D call TRBD1 (5 bases). Trimming removed 6 bases from V and 2 bases from J, with 14 bases in between. The germline V gene has CDR1 SGHDT and CDR2 YYEEEE. This CDR3 is built from 14 residues. The chain's CDR3 is CASIPQGANYGYTF. The CDR3 coding sequence is TGTGCCAGCATCCCCCAAGGGGCGAACTATGGCTACACCTTC.

This clone was found once. The J gene is TRBJ2-3, the V gene TRBV4-1; tentative D call: TRBD2 (7 bases). V was shortened by 0 bases and J by 2 bases, with 18 bases between the two germline ends. CDR1 is MGHRA, CDR2 YSYEKL, per germline. This CDR3 contains 18 residues. The CDR3 reads CASSQDRMQAGHTDTQYF. CDR3 DNA: TGCGCCAGCAGCCAAGATCGAATGCAAGCGGGACACACAGATACGCAGTATTTT.

The chain joins TRBV5-4 to TRBJ1-1; D perhaps matches TRBD1 (5 bases). The CDR3 loop spans 14 amino acids. CDR1 is SGHNT and CDR2 is YYREEE in the germline V gene (reference sequence). Deletions cut 7 bases from V and 4 bases from J, with 17 bases between. In DNA form, the CDR3 reads TGTGCCAGCTATACGGCAGGGATGGGCACTGAAGCTTTCTTT. Amino acids: CASYTAGMGTEAFF. The variable domain in full, completed from reference TRBV5-4 and TRBJ1-1, reads ETGVTQSPTHLIKTRGQQVTLRCSSQSGHNTVSWYQQALGQGPQFIFQYYREEENGRGNFPPRFSGLQFPNYSSELNVNALELDDSALYLCASYTAGMGTEAFFGQGTRLTVV.

The CDR3 sequence: CASSLADRGAGYTF. The CDR3, as DNA: TGTGCCAGCAGCTTAGCGGACAGAGGGGCTGGCTACACCTTC. The chain recombines TRBV7-2 with TRBJ1-2; perhaps TRBD1 as D (6 bases). The CDR3 loop spans 14 amino acids. Trimming cost V 0 bases and J 7 bases, with 12 bases left between them. Germline V lookup: CDR1 SGHTA, CDR2 FQGNSA. Filled out from reference TRBV7-2 and TRBJ1-2, the complete variable domain reads GAGVSQSPSNKVTEKGKDVELRCDPISGHTALYWYRQSLGQGLEFLIYFQGNSAPDKSGLPSDRFSAERTGGSVSTLTIQRTQQEDSAVYLCASSLADRGAGYTFGSGTRLTVV.

The chain has TRBV11-2 and TRBJ2-6; TRBD2 matches 8 bases. V was pared by 1 base and J by 2 bases, with 1 base of the junction left unmatched. Germline assignment: CDR1 SGHAT and CDR2 FQNNGV. CDR3 length: 16 residues. The CDR3 DNA sequence: TGTGCCAGCAGCTTAGTGCGGGGGGCTGGGGCCAACGTCCTGACTTTC. It codes for CASSLVRGAGANVLTF.

V is TRBV2 and J is TRBJ2-7, with D tentatively TRBD2 (5 bases). V lost 7 bases, J lost 3 bases, and 16 bases lay in between. Germline V gives CDR1 SNHLY, CDR2 FYNNEI. This CDR3 is built from 14 residues. The CDR3 nucleotides read TGTGCCAGCAAAAGAGGGAGTCCCCTCTACGAGCAGTACGTC. Translation gives CASKRGSPLYEQYV.

The genes are TRBV6-6 and TRBJ1-1; TRBD1 matches at 9 bases. Trimming cost V 7 bases and J 5 bases; bases outside gene matches: 8. The CDR3 has 14 amino acids. Germline V gene sequence: CDR1 MNHNY, CDR2 SVGAGI (reference sequence). CDR3 nucleotides: TGTGCCAGCAAACAGGGGGCAGGGGGAACTGAAGCTTTCTTT. Protein: CASKQGAGGTEAFF.

V is TRBV19 and J is TRBJ1-3; D is uncertain. This CDR3 comprises 14 residues. CDR1 LNHDA and CDR2 SQIVND come from the germline V gene (reference sequence). Trimming left V 5 bases short and J 0 bases short, with 8 bases between. Written as DNA, the CDR3 is TGTGCCAGTAGTGAGGAGGGCTCTGGAAACACCATATATTTT. Translating it yields CASSEEGSGNTIYF.

This chain joins TRBV3-1 (or the pseudogene TRBV3-2) and TRBJ2-4; unclear D gene. CDR1 and CDR2 from the germline V gene are LGHDT and YNNKEL (reference sequence). The CDR3 covers 18 residues. V dropped 1 base and J dropped 0 bases, with 16 bases sitting between them. CDR3 amino acids: CASSQGVSGGKAKNIQYF. The CDR3 coding sequence is TGTGCCAGCAGCCAAGGTGTTTCCGGTGGTAAAGCCAAAAACATTCAGTACTTC.

This clone was seen once. In DNA, the CDR3 is TGTGCCAGCAGTTACGACAGTTCCATCAAACAAGAGACCCAGTACTTC. Protein: CASSYDSSIKQETQYF. V gene TRBV6-5 combines with J gene TRBJ2-5; weak D call: TRBD1 (5 bases). V lost 2 bases to trimming and J lost 2 bases, with 15 bases between them. CDR1 MNHEY and CDR2 SVGAGI come from the germline V gene. The CDR3 runs 16 residues.

By sample fraction, this clone is medium-sized (0.01 to 0.1%). The rearrangement uses TRBV10-3 and TRBJ1-3; no clear D gene. Per germline, CDR1 ENHRY and CDR2 SYGVKD. The CDR3 has 14 amino acids. V lost 0 bases to trimming and J lost 0 bases, with 3 bases between them. CDR3 nucleotides: TGTGCCATCAGTGAGTCCTTCTCTGGAAACACCATATATTTT. This gives the protein CAISESFSGNTIYF.

J is TRBJ2-2 and V is TRBV7-9; the match to TRBD1 covers 7 bases. Trimming took 7 bases from V and 10 from J; bases not matched to a gene: 12. The CDR3 runs 14 residues. Germline V gives CDR1 SEHNR, CDR2 FQNEAQ (reference sequence). The CDR3 bases are TGTGCCAGCACCTCGGACAGGTCCCTCTTGGAGCTGTTTTTT. Translating it yields CASTSDRSLLELFF.

The chain combines TRBV5-1 with TRBJ2-1; D is unclear. The CDR3 contains 15 residues. Trimming removed 5 bases at V and 0 bases at J, with 12 bases between. The germline V gene encodes CDR1 SGHRS and CDR2 YFSETQ. The CDR3 nucleotides read TGCGCCAGCAGTAGGAGCTCCATCTCCTACAATGAGCAGTTCTTC. Translated, it gives CASSRSSISYNEQFF.

This clone was detected once. This chain joins TRBV24-1 and TRBJ1-2; a possible D gene is TRBD1 (5 bases). V lost 3 bases and J 5 bases, leaving 15 bases between the germline ends. The length of the CDR3 is 15 residues. From germline, CDR1 is KGHDR and CDR2 SFDVKD. In nucleotides, the CDR3 is TGTGCCACCAGTGATAATCGGGGGTATGGGTATGGCTACACCTTC. Translation gives CATSDNRGYGYGYTF.

The CDR3 is CASSPGTGQWNTEAFF. The DNA of the CDR3 is TGTGCCAGCAGTCCAGGGACAGGGCAGTGGAACACTGAAGCTTTCTTT. The chain carries TRBV27 and TRBJ1-1; 9 nucleotides match TRBD1. The CDR3 totals 16 residues. Germline CDR1 MNHEY, CDR2 SMNVEV (reference sequence). After removal of 5 bases from V and 1 base from J, the junction contained 8 bases not matched to a gene.

The chain couples TRBV19 to TRBJ1-3, with TRBD1 as a possible D gene (5 bases). Per germline, CDR1 LNHDA and CDR2 SQIVND (reference sequence). This CDR3 contains 15 residues. V shed 2 bases and J shed 3 bases, with 11 bases lying between them. The CDR3: CASSIKGTGGNTIYF. As DNA, the CDR3 is TGTGCCAGTAGTATAAAGGGAACAGGTGGAAACACCATATATTTT.

As to this clone: At one end, the junction sequence differs from germline, possibly due to a read error. The V gene is TRBV7-3, the J gene TRBJ2-1, with D possibly TRBD2 on 5 matching bases. This CDR3 comprises 13 residues. Germline V lookup: CDR1 SGHTA, CDR2 FQGTGA. CDR3 region: CASSLTRSDEQFF. In nucleotides, the CDR3 is TGTGCCAGCAGCCTAACTAGAAGCGATGAGCAGTTCTTC.

The rearrangement uses TRBV5-1 and TRBJ2-1, with TRBD2 identical over 7 bases. CDR1 is SGHRS and CDR2 is YFSETQ in the germline V gene. The V and J ends lost 0 bases and 3 bases, in that order; junction bases with no gene match: 3. The CDR3 loop spans 15 amino acids. The CDR3 loop is CASSLVAGDYNEQFF. The CDR3 DNA sequence: TGCGCCAGCAGCTTGGTTGCGGGGGACTACAATGAGCAGTTCTTC.

The chain joins TRBV6-5 to TRBJ2-1; D might be TRBD2 (6 bases). The CDR3 is made up of 11 amino acids. The V gene lost 8 bases and the J gene lost 14 bases, with 16 bases spanning the gap. Germline V lookup: CDR1 MNHEY, CDR2 SVGAGI. The CDR3 is CASSRGREEFF. In nucleotides, the CDR3 is TGTGCCAGCTCTCGGGGCAGGGAGGAGTTCTTC.

The chain is built from TRBV9 and TRBJ2-2, with 10 bases fitting TRBD1. The CDR3 covers 15 residues. Unmatched junction bases numbered 3, after V lost 3 bases and J lost 4 bases. CDR1 is SGDLS, CDR2 YYNGEE, per germline. This chain's CDR3 is CASSGQGAITGELFF. The CDR3 coding sequence is TGTGCCAGCAGCGGACAGGGGGCGATCACCGGGGAGCTGTTTTTT.

This clone was recorded once. This chain joins TRBV3-1 (or the pseudogene TRBV3-2) and TRBJ2-3; 9 bases match TRBD1. V lost 4 bases and J lost 6; bases outside the gene matches: 11. Germline V gene sequence: CDR1 LGHDT, CDR2 YNNKEL (reference sequence). The CDR3 has 16 amino acids. The CDR3 coding sequence is TGTGCCAGCAGCCCATGGGGGACAGGGATTAGCGATACGCAGTATTTT. This gives the protein CASSPWGTGISDTQYF.

The V gene is TRBV28, the J gene TRBJ2-7, with a possible D match to TRBD2 (5 bases). This CDR3 region has 13 residues. Germline assignment: CDR1 MDHEN and CDR2 SYDVKM. The V end was cut by 5 bases, the J end by 0 bases, with 8 bases between. This chain's CDR3 is CASSRDVSYEQYV. CDR3 nucleotides: TGTGCCAGCAGTCGGGATGTCTCCTACGAGCAGTACGTC.

The CDR3 nucleotides read TGTGCCAGCAGCGAGGCCCTCACTTCCCCCGGGGATGAGCAGTTCTTC. It translates to CASSEALTSPGDEQFF. The genes are TRBV9 and TRBJ2-1, with D possibly matching TRBD2 (5 bases). CDR1 and CDR2 (germline): SGDLS, YYNGEE. V lost 3 bases, J lost 8 bases, and 21 bases lay in between. This CDR3 contains 16 residues. Full variable domain (missing parts from reference TRBV9 and TRBJ2-1): DSGVTQTPKHLITATGQRVTLRCSPRSGDLSVYWYQQSLDQGLQFLIQYYNGEERAKGNILERFSAQQFPDLHSELNLSSLELGDSALYFCASSEALTSPGDEQFFGPGTRLTVL.

This clone was found once. This chain connects TRBV6-5 to TRBJ1-1, with 7 bases matching TRBD1. Germline-derived CDR1 and CDR2 are MNHEY and SVGAGI. V lost 2 bases and J lost 2; bases outside the gene matches: 8. This CDR3 is built from 16 residues. This chain's CDR3 is CASSYRGTAFNTEAFF. CDR3 bases: TGTGCCAGCAGTTACCGCGGGACAGCCTTTAACACTGAAGCTTTCTTT.

The chain employs TRBV11-2 and TRBJ2-1; 12 bases match TRBD2. Germline V CDR1 and CDR2: SGHAT, FQNNGV. Trimming cost V 3 bases and J 4 bases; bases outside gene matches: 4. There are 16 residues in the CDR3. CDR3 region: CASSFSLAGGYNEQFF. The CDR3, as DNA: TGTGCCAGCAGCTTCTCACTAGCGGGAGGTTACAATGAGCAGTTCTTC.